This T cell receptor (beta chain) was captured in a study of blood T cell repertoires in COVID-19. Germline loops: CDR1 ENHRY, CDR2 SYGVKD. This CDR3 spans 15 amino acids. V was clipped by 3 bases and J by 1 base, with 12 bases between them. Which cohort a participant joined came from the clinical history participants gave. Using immunoSEQ multiplex PCR, the repertoire was profiled, and TCRdb retains in-frame clones only, with some absent. The sample has more than 300,000 clones, roughly 87% seen once; the top ten hold approximately 6%. The origin of this receptor is a woman between 25 and 40 years old who had recovered from COVID-19. The rearrangement uses TRBV10-3 and TRBJ1-1, with a possible D match to TRBD1 (6 bases). The material sequenced was PBMCs or T cells enriched from blood (not recorded which). The DNA for the CDR3 is TGTGCCATCAGTGATCCCGGGACACCGAACACTGAAGCTTTCTTT. Residues: CAISDPGTPNTEAFF.